The sequence of this TCR beta chain was determined in a study of control samples from healthy donors and cancer patients. Sequencing was performed with immunoSEQ multiplex PCR; in TCRdb, only in-frame clones are kept and a portion is missing. The sample contains roughly 88,000 clones, about nine tenths of which appear only once. V shed 0 bases and J shed 5 bases, with 7 bases lying between them. The CDR3 is made up of 13 amino acids. Germline V gene data show CDR1 as MRHNA and CDR2 as SNTAGT. Input material: blood. The genes are TRBV6-4 and TRBJ1-1; D might be TRBD1 (5 bases). This TCR came from a woman in her thirties in good health. CDR3 sequence (DNA): TGTGCCAGCAGTGACTCGGGGGGAACTGAAGCTTTCTTT. Translated, it gives CASSDSGGTEAFF.